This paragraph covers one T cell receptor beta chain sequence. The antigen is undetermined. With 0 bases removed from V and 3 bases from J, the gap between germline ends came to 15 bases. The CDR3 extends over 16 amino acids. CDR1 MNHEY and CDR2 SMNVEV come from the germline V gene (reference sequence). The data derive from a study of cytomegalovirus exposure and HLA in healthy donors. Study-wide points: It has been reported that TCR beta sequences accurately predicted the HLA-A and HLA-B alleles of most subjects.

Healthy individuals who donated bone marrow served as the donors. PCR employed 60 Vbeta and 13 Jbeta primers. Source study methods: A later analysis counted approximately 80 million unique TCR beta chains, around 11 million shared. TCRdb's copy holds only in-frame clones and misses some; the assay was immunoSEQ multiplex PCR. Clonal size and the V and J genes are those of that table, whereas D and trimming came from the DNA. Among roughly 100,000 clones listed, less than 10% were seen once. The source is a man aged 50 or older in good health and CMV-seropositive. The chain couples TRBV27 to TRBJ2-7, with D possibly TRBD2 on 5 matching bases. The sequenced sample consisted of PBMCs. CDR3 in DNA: TGTGCCAGCAGTTTATCAATCCGGGATCCGAACTACGAGCAGTACTTC. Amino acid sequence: CASSLSIRDPNYEQYF.